The 4 T cell receptor beta chains presented below share a single source sample, sequenced in a study of breast tumors, draining lymph nodes, adjacent tissues (dated by TCRdb to the mid-2010s). The library was built by means of multiplex PCR. The listed sequencing device is Illumina HiSeq 2000. TCRdb applied fastp at Q25 and MiXCR to the public reads, then kept only in-frame beta chains. Each CDR3 protein gets just one entry, which takes the most common genes and DNA from the rows behind it. For this sample the table gives about 24,000 distinct CDR3 sequences, of which approximately 75% were detected only once. The leading ten clones occupy more than 20% of the sample. Sequencing was carried out using tumor-adjacent breast tissue. The receptors shown here come from a female donor with breast cancer. Some clones in this sample may be carry-over from other donors' samples.

On this clonotype: Sequence at one end of the junction differs from germline and may be a read error. For the CDR3, the DNA is TGTGCCAGCAGTCGGACCAGGGATAATTCACACCTCCACTTT. Translating gives CASSRTRDNSHLHF. This rearrangement joins TRBV6-5 to TRBJ1-6, with D tentatively TRBD1 (5 bases). CDR1 MNHEY and CDR2 SVGAGI come from the germline V gene. The CDR3 runs 14 residues.

V gene TRBV7-9 combines with J gene TRBJ1-4; 10 bases fit TRBD1. V shed 3 bases, J shed 6 bases, and the junction held 4 bases outside the gene matches. Per the germline V gene, CDR1 is SEHNR and CDR2 is FQNEAQ (reference sequence). This CDR3 region has 15 residues. DNA for the CDR3: TGTGCCAGCAGCTTGGGACAGGGGAGGGATGAAAAACTGTTTTTT. It specifies CASSLGQGRDEKLFF.

The chain is built from TRBV30 and TRBJ2-7; 8 bases map to TRBD1. Per germline, CDR1 GTSNPN and CDR2 SVGIG (reference sequence). V lost 2 bases to trimming and J lost 4 bases; unmatched junction nucleotides: 4. The CDR3 is 13 amino acids. The CDR3 DNA is TGTGCCTGGAGTCGTGACAGGGGTTACGAGCAGTACTTC. This encodes CAWSRDRGYEQYF.

As for this clonotype: The junction departs from germline at one end; a sequencing error may be responsible. The chain carries TRBV5-6 and TRBJ2-3; D possibly matches TRBD1 or TRBD2 (5 bases each). The CDR3 covers 15 residues. Germline lookup yields CDR1 SGHDT and CDR2 YYEEEE. The CDR3 bases are TGTGCCAGCGGCTTGGCCGGGACGGCTATGGGTACGCAGTATTTT. Translating gives CASGLAGTAMGTQYF.